Listed below are T cell receptor beta chains from one sample, sequenced in a study of Ad26.COV2.S vaccination and SARS-CoV-2 variants. The repertoire was sequenced with immunoSEQ multiplex PCR; TCRdb's copy has only in-frame clones and lacks some. This sample has 500,000 or so clones, with 89% found just once. Source: peripheral blood, taken in a trial of Ad26.COV2.S vaccine versus placebo. The receptor set was obtained from a person aged 18 to 59 who received the Ad26.COV2.S COVID-19 vaccine or a placebo. Each CDR3 is given with its conserved first and last residue. A D gene is named only where the DNA matches it firmly. Only part of the rows carry a size: once, few, many, or a class if the clone is expanded.

TRBV14,.,TRBJ2-5,.,CASSPRLPGRYQETQYF,TGTGCCAGCAGCCCTCGACTACCCGGGAGATACCAAGAGACCCAGTACTTC
TRBV19,.,TRBJ1-1,.,CASSIGRLNTEAFF,TGTGCCAGTAGTATAGGGAGGTTGAACACTGAAGCTTTCTTT
TRBV13,TRBD1,TRBJ1-3,.,CASSDREDPGNTIYF,TGTGCCAGCTCGGACAGGGAAGATCCTGGAAACACCATATATTTT
TRBV7-2,TRBD1,TRBJ2-2,.,CASSFSQGQLFF,TGTGCCAGCAGCTTTTCACAGGGGCAGCTGTTTTTT
TRBV7-9,.,TRBJ2-1,.,CASSLSHQENSNEQFF,TGTGCCAGCAGCCTATCCCATCAGGAGAACTCTAATGAGCAGTTCTTC
TRBV2,.,TRBJ2-1,.,CASSGIGGLYYNEQFF,TGTGCCAGCAGTGGAATAGGGGGACTCTACTACAATGAGCAGTTCTTC
TRBV7-2,.,TRBJ1-1,once,CASAPMRARMNTEAFF,TGTGCCAGCGCTCCAATGAGGGCGCGCATGAACACTGAAGCTTTCTTT
TRBV7-7,.,TRBJ2-7,once,CASSRMTGPTYEQYF,TGTGCCAGCAGCCGCATGACAGGACCGACCTACGAGCAGTACTTC
TRBV6-5,.,TRBJ1-5,.,CATTMRQANQPQHF,TGTGCCACCACTATGAGACAGGCCAATCAGCCCCAGCATTTT
TRBV12-3/TRBV12-4,.,TRBJ1-1,.,CASIGMPGTEAFF,TGTGCCAGCATCGGGATGCCGGGGACTGAAGCTTTCTTT
TRBV7-3,.,TRBJ2-1,.,CASSLTRSGADEQFF,TGTGCCAGCAGCTTAACGAGGTCGGGAGCGGATGAGCAGTTCTTC
TRBV11-3,.,TRBJ2-1,.,CASSLGRHNEQFF,TGTGCCAGCAGCTTAGGGCGCCACAATGAGCAGTTCTTC
TRBV7-6,.,TRBJ1-1,.,CASSLPNGRAFF,TGTGCCAGCAGCTTACCGAACGGCAGGGCTTTCTTT
TRBV6-6,.,TRBJ1-1,.,CASSLWAGRVTEAFF,TGTGCCAGCAGTTTATGGGCCGGACGGGTCACTGAAGCTTTCTTT
TRBV2,.,TRBJ2-1,.,CASSEVFYNEQFF,TGTGCCAGCAGTGAGGTATTTTACAATGAGCAGTTCTTC
TRBV27,.,TRBJ1-2,.,CASSLMGGGYGYTF,TGTGCCAGCAGTTTAATGGGAGGCGGCTATGGCTACACCTTC
TRBV6-5,.,TRBJ1-1,.,CASSAQGRNTEAFF,TGTGCCAGCAGCGCCCAGGGGAGGAACACTGAAGCTTTCTTT
TRBV4-3,.,TRBJ2-5,.,CASSQDWGDQETQYF,TGCGCCAGCAGCCAAGACTGGGGCGACCAAGAGACCCAGTACTTC
TRBV15,.,TRBJ1-2,.,CATSRVQENYGYTF,TGTGCCACCAGCAGAGTTCAGGAGAACTATGGCTACACCTTC
TRBV27,TRBD1,TRBJ1-5,.,CASRRGTGGSNQPQHF,TGTGCCAGCCGCCGAGGGACAGGGGGTAGCAATCAGCCCCAGCATTTT
TRBV29-1,.,TRBJ1-4,.,CSVDGGGSEKLFF,TGCAGCGTTGATGGCGGGGGGTCTGAAAAACTGTTTTTT
TRBV24-1,.,TRBJ2-5,.,CATSAPGAGETQYF,TGTGCCACCAGTGCGCCGGGGGCCGGGGAGACCCAGTACTTC
TRBV19,.,TRBJ1-3,few,CASSIYGSSGNTIYF,TGTGCCAGTAGTATTTACGGATCCTCTGGAAACACCATATATTTT
TRBV20-1,.,TRBJ2-4,once,CSAGDLAKNIQYF,TGCAGTGCTGGTGACCTAGCCAAAAACATTCAGTACTTC
TRBV14,.,TRBJ1-6,.,CASSQGWGSPLHF,TGTGCCAGCAGCCAAGGATGGGGGTCACCCCTCCACTTT
TRBV12-3/TRBV12-4,.,TRBJ2-7,.,CASMGLRTYEQYF,TGTGCCAGCATGGGGCTTCGGACCTACGAGCAGTACTTC
TRBV5-6,TRBD1,TRBJ1-1,.,CASSPILTGWTEAFF,TGTGCCAGCAGCCCGATCCTGACAGGGTGGACTGAAGCTTTCTTT
TRBV19,.,TRBJ1-5,once,CASSMLTGGDQPQHF,TGTGCCAGTAGTATGTTAACGGGGGGGGACCAGCCCCAGCATTTT
TRBV7-2,TRBD1,TRBJ2-7,.,CASSLVTGGSYEQYF,TGTGCCAGCAGCTTAGTGACAGGGGGATCCTACGAGCAGTACTTC